These 21 T cell receptor beta chains came from one sample sequenced in a study of T cell repertoires in cytomegalovirus infection. TCRdb re-analysed the reads in MiXCR, keeping a single row per CDR3 protein. The data contain around 740,000 distinct CDR3 sequences, 35% of them singletons. The sequenced sample was PBMCs. All receptors derive from a human donor in good health (CMV status not recorded). Some clones in this sample may be carry-over from other donors' samples.

The V and J genes are TRBV20-1 and TRBJ2-1; D gene uncertain. This CDR3 spans 12 amino acids. The germline CDR1 and CDR2 sequences are DFQATT and SNEGSKA (reference sequence). Trimming stripped 5 bases from V and 5 bases from J, with 10 bases between. The CDR3 coding sequence is TGCAGTGCTCACGACCTAAACAATGAGCAGTTCTTC. Amino acids: CSAHDLNNEQFF.

This clonotype came up a few times. The chain uses TRBV4-1 and TRBJ1-1; D is undetermined. The CDR3 is 17 amino acids. The germline gives CDR1 MGHRA, CDR2 YSYEKL. V lost 4 bases, J lost 2 bases, and 20 bases lay in between. Written as DNA, the CDR3 is TGCGCCAGCAGCCTAAAACAAGATACGGCGGTTAACACTGAAGCTTTCTTT. As protein: CASSLKQDTAVNTEAFF.

The V gene is TRBV11-1, the J gene TRBJ2-2; no clear D gene. Germline loops: CDR1 SGHAT, CDR2 FQDESV (reference sequence). Trimming stripped 2 bases from V and 6 bases from J, with 13 bases between. CDR3 length: 15 residues. For the CDR3, the DNA is TGTGCCAGCAGCTTACAAGGGTTGCGCGCCGGGGAGCTGTTTTTT. It is translated as CASSLQGLRAGELFF.

This clonotype was observed many times. This chain uses TRBV28 with TRBJ2-2; 8 nucleotides agree with TRBD2. Germline loops: CDR1 MDHEN, CDR2 SYDVKM. This CDR3 has 16 residues. The V gene end was trimmed by 3 bases and the J gene end by 3 bases; junction bases not matched to a gene: 6. CDR3 region: CASSLGLAGDTGELFF. CDR3 bases: TGTGCCAGCAGTTTGGGTCTAGCGGGCGACACCGGGGAGCTGTTTTTT.

The table lists this clonotype with a few counts. The chain joins TRBV7-9 to TRBJ2-3, with D unclear. Per germline, CDR1 SEHNR and CDR2 FQNEAQ (reference sequence). Trimming shortened V by 4 bases and J by 2 bases, and 7 bases separated the two germline ends. The CDR3 spans 13 residues. The CDR3 nucleotides read TGTGCCAGCAGCTCCTACTACACAGATACGCAGTATTTT. Translated, it gives CASSSYYTDTQYF. Complete variable domain (other parts from reference TRBV7-9 and TRBJ2-3): DTGVSQNPRHKITKRGQNVTFRCDPISEHNRLYWYRQTLGQGPEFLTYFQNEAQLEKSRLLSDRFSAERPKGSFSTLEIQRTEQGDSAMYLCASSSYYTDTQYFGPGTRLTVL.

Only a few counts were recorded for this clonotype. This sequence joins TRBV6-5 and TRBJ1-1; D is possibly TRBD1 (5 bases). Germline assignment: CDR1 MNHEY and CDR2 SVGAGI. CDR3 length: 11 residues. V dropped 7 bases and J dropped 11 bases, with 14 bases sitting between them. CDR3 nucleotides: TGTGCCAGCACCATCGGGGGTGTCGCTTTCTTT. This sequence encodes CASTIGGVAFF.

This rearrangement joins TRBV27 to TRBJ2-2; D is possibly TRBD2 (5 bases). V was shortened by 6 bases and J by 6 bases, with 17 bases between the two germline ends. Germline V gene sequence: CDR1 MNHEY, CDR2 SMNVEV (reference sequence). CDR3 size: 15 residues. The CDR3 DNA follows: TGTGCCAGCAGGATGCAGCGGATAGGGCCCGGGGAGCTGTTTTTT. Its translation: CASRMQRIGPGELFF.

The rearrangement uses TRBV19 and TRBJ1-5; weak D call: TRBD1 (6 bases). V was pared by 5 bases and J by 9 bases, with 14 bases between. There are 13 residues in the CDR3. In germline, CDR1 is LNHDA, CDR2 SQIVND (reference sequence). In nucleotides, the CDR3 is TGTGCCAGTAGTTACCAGGGGCCAGGGCCCCAGCATTTT. Translation gives CASSYQGPGPQHF.

This clonotype was seen a handful of times. The rearrangement links TRBV28 to TRBJ2-7, with 9 bases lining up with TRBD1. CDR3 length: 16 amino acids. V gave up 5 bases and J gave up 1 base; unmatched junction bases: 9. The germline V gene has CDR1 MDHEN and CDR2 SYDVKM. DNA for the CDR3: TGTGCCAGCAGTCTCCCGGGGGGACAGGGATCCTACGAGCAGTACTTC. Amino acid sequence: CASSLPGGQGSYEQYF.

The J gene is TRBJ1-6, the V gene TRBV29-1, with no clear D. The CDR3 loop spans 13 amino acids. The V end lost 6 bases, the J end lost 7 bases, and 13 bases lay between the germline ends. CDR1 SQVTM and CDR2 ANQGSEA come from the germline V gene. Written as DNA, the CDR3 is TGCAGCGTCCAAACGACGGTAAATTCACCCCTCCACTTT. The encoded protein is CSVQTTVNSPLHF. Full variable domain (remainder filled in from reference TRBV29-1 and TRBJ1-6): SAVISQKPSRDICQRGTSLTIQCQVDSQVTMMFWYRQQPGQSLTLIATANQGSEATYESGFVIDKFPISRPNLTFSTLTVSNMSPEDSSIYLCSVQTTVNSPLHFGNGTRLTVT.

This clonotype was recorded many times. The chain uses TRBV11-2 and TRBJ2-1; D might be TRBD1 (6 bases). Germline V CDR1 and CDR2: SGHAT, FQNNGV. The CDR3 sequence is 14 residues long. Trimming pared 3 bases from V and 2 bases from J, leaving 8 bases between. The CDR3 nucleotides are TGTGCCAGCAGCTTCAGGGGCACCTACAATGAGCAGTTCTTC. Translating gives CASSFRGTYNEQFF.

This clonotype was counted at least ten times. This chain links TRBV7-6 with TRBJ2-1, with TRBD2 matching 13 bases. The CDR3 has 16 residues. Germline CDR1 is SGHVS and CDR2 is FNYEAQ. The V gene end was trimmed by 4 bases and the J gene end by 3 bases; junction bases not matched to a gene: 3. CDR3 bases: TGTGCCAGCAGCTCCCGGACTAGCGGGGGCTACAATGAGCAGTTCTTC. Amino acids: CASSSRTSGGYNEQFF.

With regard to this clonotype: The CDR3 ends on some other residue instead of the conserved phenylalanine or tryptophan, so this is likely a read error. No DNA is shown, since the ends of the CDR3 on it are uncertain; the CDR3 is the one TCRdb lists. J is TRBJ2-1 and V is TRBV6-1; TRBD2, as called in the table, went unchecked against the DNA. The CDR3 totals 14 residues, both ends included. The germline V gene has CDR1 MNHNS and CDR2 SASEGT. This CDR3 is CATSGGGGIDEQLL.

This clonotype was picked up a small number of times. The chain employs TRBV12-3 or TRBV12-4 and TRBJ1-3; possible D gene TRBD1, 5 bases. Trimming removed 6 bases at V and 0 bases at J, with 21 bases between. The CDR3 spans 18 residues. CDR3 coding DNA: TGTGCCAGCAGCTTTATAGGGGTTTCCCTCAACTCTGGAAACACCATATATTTT. Translated, it gives CASSFIGVSLNSGNTIYF.

The chain links TRBV19 to TRBJ2-1, with TRBD2 matching 9 bases. The germline V gene encodes CDR1 LNHDA and CDR2 SQIVND (reference sequence). The CDR3 loop spans 16 amino acids. The ends lost 2 bases at V and 9 bases at J; junction bases unmatched: 11. CDR3 region: CASSISWSGGFSEQFF. Here the CDR3 DNA reads TGTGCCAGTAGTATAAGTTGGAGCGGGGGGTTCAGTGAGCAGTTCTTC.

This clonotype was seen at least ten times. V gene TRBV7-2 combines with J gene TRBJ2-3, with unresolved D. V was pared by 0 bases and J by 5 bases, with 6 bases between. The V gene's germline CDR1 is SGHTA and CDR2 FQGNSA. The CDR3 sequence is 13 residues long. In nucleotides, the CDR3 is TGTGCCAGCAGCTTAGCATTGGGAGATACGCAGTATTTT. Translation: CASSLALGDTQYF.

This clonotype has more than one count but fewer than ten. The J gene is TRBJ1-6, the V gene TRBV19; 7 nucleotides match TRBD1. CDR1 is LNHDA and CDR2 is SQIVND in the germline V gene (reference sequence). After removal of 6 bases from V and 7 bases from J, the junction contained 9 bases not matched to a gene. The CDR3 spans 15 residues. CDR3 sequence (DNA): TGTGCCAGTAGGAATCCACAGGGGACGAATTCACCCCTCCACTTT. Encoded protein: CASRNPQGTNSPLHF.

The gene calls are TRBV18 and TRBJ2-3; 11 bases are shared with TRBD2. The ends lost 2 bases at V and 2 bases at J; junction bases unmatched: 6. Germline-derived CDR1 and CDR2 are KGHSH and LQKENI. The CDR3 sequence is 17 residues long. The CDR3 reads CASSPTGLAAYTDTQYF. The CDR3 coding sequence is TGTGCCAGCTCACCAACGGGACTAGCGGCCTACACAGATACGCAGTATTTT.

The genes are TRBV5-5 and TRBJ2-7; D may match TRBD1 or TRBD2 (5 bases each). Germline CDR1 reads SGHKS; CDR2 reads YYEKEE (reference sequence). The CDR3 contains 16 residues. V was shortened by 3 bases and J by 0 bases, with 16 bases between the two germline ends. CDR3 sequence reads: CASSSRLGPGSYEQYF. CDR3 bases: TGTGCCAGCAGCTCCCGACTGGGACCGGGCTCCTACGAGCAGTACTTC.

This clonotype occurred many times. The V gene is TRBV7-8, the J gene TRBJ2-2; no clear D gene. The germline CDR1 and CDR2 sequences are SGHVS and FQNEAQ. CDR3 length: 14 residues. Between the trimmed V and J ends, which lost 5 bases and 1 base, there was a span of 8 bases. The CDR3, as DNA: TGTGCCAGCAGCCTATTTCAGAACACCGGGGAGCTGTTTTTT. Its protein product is CASSLFQNTGELFF.

This chain joins TRBV6-8 and TRBJ1-2, with 8 bases identical to TRBD1. The CDR3 is 13 residues long. The trim removed 4 bases at V and 6 bases at J, leaving 4 bases unmatched. Per germline, CDR1 MNHGY and CDR2 SAAAGT. This CDR3 reads CASSSVTGDGYTF. The CDR3 DNA is TGTGCCAGCAGTTCCGTGACAGGGGATGGCTACACCTTC.